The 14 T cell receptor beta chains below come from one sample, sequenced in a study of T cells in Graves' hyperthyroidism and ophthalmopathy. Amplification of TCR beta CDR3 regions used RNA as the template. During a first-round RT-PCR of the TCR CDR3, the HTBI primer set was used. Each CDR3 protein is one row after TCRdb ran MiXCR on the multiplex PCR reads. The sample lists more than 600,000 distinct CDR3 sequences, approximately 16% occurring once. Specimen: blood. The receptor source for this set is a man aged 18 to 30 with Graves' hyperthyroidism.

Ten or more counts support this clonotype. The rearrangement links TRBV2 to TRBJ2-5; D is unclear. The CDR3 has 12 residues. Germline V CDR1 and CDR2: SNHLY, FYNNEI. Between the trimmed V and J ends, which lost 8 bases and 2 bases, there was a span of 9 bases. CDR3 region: CASGTDQETQYF. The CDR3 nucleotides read TGTGCCAGCGGAACTGATCAAGAGACCCAGTACTTC.

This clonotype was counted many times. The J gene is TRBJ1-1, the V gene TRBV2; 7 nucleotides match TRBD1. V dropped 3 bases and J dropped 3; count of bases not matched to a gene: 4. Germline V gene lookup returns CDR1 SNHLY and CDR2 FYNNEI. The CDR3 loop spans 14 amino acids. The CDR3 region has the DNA TGTGCCAGCAGTGACGGTGACAGGGACACTGAAGCTTTCTTT. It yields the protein CASSDGDRDTEAFF.

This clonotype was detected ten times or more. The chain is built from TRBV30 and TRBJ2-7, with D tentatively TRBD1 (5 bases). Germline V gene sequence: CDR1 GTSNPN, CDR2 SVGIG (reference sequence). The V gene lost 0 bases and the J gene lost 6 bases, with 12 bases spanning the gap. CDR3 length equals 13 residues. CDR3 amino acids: CAWSVRREFEQYF. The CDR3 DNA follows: TGTGCCTGGAGTGTACGCAGGGAATTCGAGCAGTACTTC. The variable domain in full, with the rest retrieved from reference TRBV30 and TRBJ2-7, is SQTIHQWPATLVQPVGSPLSLECTVEGTSNPNLYWYRQAAGRGLQLLFYSVGIGQISSEVPQNLSASRPQDRQFILSSKKLLLSDSGFYLCAWSVRREFEQYFGPGTRLTVT.

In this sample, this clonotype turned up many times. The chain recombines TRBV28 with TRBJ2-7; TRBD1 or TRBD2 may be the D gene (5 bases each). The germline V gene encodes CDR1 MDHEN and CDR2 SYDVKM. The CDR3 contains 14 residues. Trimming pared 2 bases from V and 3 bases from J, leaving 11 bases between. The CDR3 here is CASSLGGIHYEQYF. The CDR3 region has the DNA TGTGCCAGCAGTTTAGGGGGTATTCACTACGAGCAGTACTTC.

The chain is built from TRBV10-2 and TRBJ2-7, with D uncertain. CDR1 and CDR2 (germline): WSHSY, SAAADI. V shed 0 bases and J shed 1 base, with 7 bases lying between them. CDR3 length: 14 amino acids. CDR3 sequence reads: CASSESRHSYEQYF. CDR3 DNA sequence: TGCGCCAGCAGTGAGTCGAGACATTCCTACGAGCAGTACTTC.

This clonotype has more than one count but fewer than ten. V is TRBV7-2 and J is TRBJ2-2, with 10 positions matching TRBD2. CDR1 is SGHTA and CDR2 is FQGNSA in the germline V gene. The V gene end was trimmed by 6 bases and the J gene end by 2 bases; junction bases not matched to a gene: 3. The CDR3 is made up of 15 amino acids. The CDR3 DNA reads TGTGCCAGCAGGGTACTAGCGGGAAACACCGGGGAGCTGTTTTTT. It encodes CASRVLAGNTGELFF.

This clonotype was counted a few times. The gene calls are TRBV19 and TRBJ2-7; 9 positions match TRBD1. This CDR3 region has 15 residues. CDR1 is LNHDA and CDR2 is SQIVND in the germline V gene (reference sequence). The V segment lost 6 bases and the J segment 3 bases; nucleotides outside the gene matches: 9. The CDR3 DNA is TGTGCCAGTAGCTGGGGACAGGGAGGAGTCTACGAGCAGTACTTC. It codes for CASSWGQGGVYEQYF.

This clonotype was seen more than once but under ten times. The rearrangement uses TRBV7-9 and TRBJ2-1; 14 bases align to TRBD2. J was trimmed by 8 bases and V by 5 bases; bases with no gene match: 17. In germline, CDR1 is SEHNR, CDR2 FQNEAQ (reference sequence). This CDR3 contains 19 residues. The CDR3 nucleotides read TGTGCCAGCAGCCGCAGGGAGCCGGGACTAGCGGGAGAAGGGCATGAGCAGTTCTTC. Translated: CASSRREPGLAGEGHEQFF. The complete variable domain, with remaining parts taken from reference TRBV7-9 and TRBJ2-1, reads DTGVSQNPRHKITKRGQNVTFRCDPISEHNRLYWYRQTLGQGPEFLTYFQNEAQLEKSRLLSDRFSAERPKGSFSTLEIQRTEQGDSAMYLCASSRREPGLAGEGHEQFFGPGTRLTVL.

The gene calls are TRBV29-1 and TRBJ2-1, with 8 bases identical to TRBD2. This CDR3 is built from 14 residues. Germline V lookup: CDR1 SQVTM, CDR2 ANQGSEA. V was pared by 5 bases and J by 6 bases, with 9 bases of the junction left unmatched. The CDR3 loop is CSVYRTSYSNEQFF. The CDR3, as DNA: TGCAGCGTTTATCGGACTAGCTACAGCAATGAGCAGTTCTTC.

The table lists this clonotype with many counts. CDR3: CASSSDIAGRTDTQYF. In DNA form, the CDR3 reads TGTGCCAGCAGTTCTGATATAGCGGGACGCACAGATACGCAGTATTTT. The rearrangement uses TRBV2 and TRBJ2-3, with 8 nucleotides matching TRBD2. Germline assignment: CDR1 SNHLY and CDR2 FYNNEI. The trim removed 5 bases at V and 1 base at J, leaving 8 bases unmatched. CDR3 length equals 16 residues.

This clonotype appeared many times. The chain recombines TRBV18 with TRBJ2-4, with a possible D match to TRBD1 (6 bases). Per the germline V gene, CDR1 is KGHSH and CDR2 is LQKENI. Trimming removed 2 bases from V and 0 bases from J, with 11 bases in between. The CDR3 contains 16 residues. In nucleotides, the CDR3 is TGTGCCAGCTCACCAAAGGGACACTTAGCCAAAAACATTCAGTACTTC. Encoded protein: CASSPKGHLAKNIQYF.

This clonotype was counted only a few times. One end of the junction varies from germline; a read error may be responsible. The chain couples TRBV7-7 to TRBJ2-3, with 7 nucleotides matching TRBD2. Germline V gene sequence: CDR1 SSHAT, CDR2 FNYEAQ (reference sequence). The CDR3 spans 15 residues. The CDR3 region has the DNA TGTGCTAGCAGCTTAGATACTAGCGAAACAGATACGCAGTATTTT. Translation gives CASSLDTSETDTQYF. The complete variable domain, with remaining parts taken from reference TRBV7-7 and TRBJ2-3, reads GAGVSQSPRYKVTKRGQDVTLRCDPISSHATLYWYQQALGQGPEFLTYFNYEAQPDKSGLPSDRFSAERPEGSISTLTIQRTEQRDSAMYRCASSLDTSETDTQYFGPGTRLTVL.

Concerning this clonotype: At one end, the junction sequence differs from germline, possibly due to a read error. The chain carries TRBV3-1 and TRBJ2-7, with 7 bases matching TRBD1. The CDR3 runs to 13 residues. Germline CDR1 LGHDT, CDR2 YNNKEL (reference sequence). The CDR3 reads CANSRQGVEEQYF. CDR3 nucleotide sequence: TGTGCCAACAGCCGGCAGGGGGTGGAAGAGCAGTACTTC.

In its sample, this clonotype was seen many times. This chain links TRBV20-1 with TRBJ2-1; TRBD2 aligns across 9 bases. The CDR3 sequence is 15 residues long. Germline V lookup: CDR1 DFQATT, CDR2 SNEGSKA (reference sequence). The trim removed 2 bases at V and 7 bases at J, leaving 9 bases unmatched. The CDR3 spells CSARSSGSVKNEQFF. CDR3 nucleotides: TGCAGTGCTAGAAGTAGCGGGAGTGTCAAAAATGAGCAGTTCTTC.